Listed below are T cell receptor beta chains from one sample, sequenced in a study of blood T cells in healthy people across ages. TCRdb re-called the 5' RACE reads through MiXCR, storing one row per CDR3 protein. The repertoire consists of about 1.5 million distinct CDR3 sequences, with roughly two fifths occurring once and the leading ten covering about 4.1%. Material: blood. Source of these receptors: a woman aged 18-30 years in good health. CDR3s include the opening cysteine and the closing phenylalanine or tryptophan. The order of the fields is CDR3 length, J gene, D gene, V gene, clone size, CDR3 protein, CDR3 DNA. D genes are given only for firm matches. Not every row has a clone size; where given, it reads once, few, many or a size class.

15	TRBJ1-5	-	TRBV7-9	few	CASSLAAGVNQPQHF	TGTGCCAGCAGCTTGGCGGCGGGAGTCAATCAGCCCCAGCATTTT
16	TRBJ2-1	TRBD1	TRBV28	-	CASSSIRDRGLNEQFF	TGTGCCAGCAGTTCAATCCGGGACAGGGGGCTCAATGAGCAGTTCTTC
17	TRBJ2-3	-	TRBV6-1	-	CASSEGGPPGNTDTQYF	TGTGCCAGCAGTGAAGGAGGCCCTCCAGGGAACACAGATACGCAGTATTTT
13	TRBJ1-1	-	TRBV5-1	-	CASNLDLNTEAFF	TGCGCCAGCAACTTGGACTTAAACACTGAAGCTTTCTTT
15	TRBJ1-4	-	TRBV7-8	-	CASRGTASTNEKLFF	TGTGCCAGCAGGGGAACAGCTTCAACTAATGAAAAACTGTTTTTT
14	TRBJ1-5	-	TRBV24-1	few	CATSDKDANQPQHF	TGTGCCACCAGTGATAAGGACGCAAATCAGCCCCAGCATTTT
11	TRBJ1-1	-	TRBV6-5	-	CASRQDSEAFF	TGTGCCAGCAGACAGGATTCTGAAGCTTTCTTT
15	TRBJ1-1	-	TRBV20-1	few	CSAPIRLDISGGAFF	TGCAGTGCTCCGATAAGATTAGACATATCTGGAGGAGCTTTCTTT
14	TRBJ1-2	-	TRBV20-1	-	CSAREAIGIGGYTF	TGCAGTGCTAGAGAAGCGATTGGAATAGGAGGCTACACCTTC
14	TRBJ1-2	TRBD1	TRBV29-1	-	CSVSRTGANYGYTF	TGCAGCGTATCGAGGACAGGGGCTAACTATGGCTACACCTTC
15	TRBJ2-7	TRBD1	TRBV9	few	CASSPVPGQGYEQYF	TGTGCCAGCAGCCCCGTCCCGGGACAGGGCTACGAGCAGTACTTC
13	TRBJ1-1	-	TRBV10-3	-	CAIKAGLNTEAFF	TGTGCCATCAAGGCAGGGCTGAACACTGAAGCTTTCTTT
13	TRBJ2-1	-	TRBV20-1	-	CSARGLNYNEQFF	TGCAGTGCTCGAGGACTAAATTACAATGAGCAGTTCTTC
12	TRBJ2-1	-	TRBV20-1	few	CSARDGYNEQFF	TGCAGTGCTAGAGATGGCTACAATGAGCAGTTCTTC
15	TRBJ2-3	-	TRBV9	-	CASSGRGPRTDTQYF	TGTGCCAGCAGCGGCAGGGGTCCTCGCACAGATACGCAGTATTTT